The 8 T cell receptor beta chains below all came from one sample that was sequenced in a study of blood T cell repertoires in COVID-19. Assay used: immunoSEQ multiplex PCR; TCRdb lists only in-frame clones, some missing. The sample holds over 300,000 clones, roughly 89% seen once. The material sequenced was peripheral blood. These receptor sequences come from a young man with active or convalescent COVID-19.

This clone was detected only a few times. V is TRBV7-2 and J is TRBJ1-2, with D hard to call. Germline CDR1 is SGHTA and CDR2 is FQGNSA. The CDR3 runs 13 residues. Deletions cut 1 base from V and 8 bases from J, with 11 bases between. The CDR3 loop is CASSLDPSGGYTF. CDR3 nucleotide sequence: TGTGCCAGCAGCTTAGACCCCAGTGGCGGCTACACCTTC.

This chain uses TRBV18 with TRBJ2-5; unclear D gene. The germline V and J ends were trimmed by 3 bases and 0 bases, with 8 bases remaining between them. The CDR3 is 14 amino acids. The V gene's germline CDR1 is KGHSH and CDR2 LQKENI. CDR3 bases: TGTGCCAGCTCACCGGGCAGCCACCAAGAGACCCAGTACTTC. As protein: CASSPGSHQETQYF.

In the case of this clone: This CDR3 is also generated by other DNA sequences in the sample. The chain links TRBV28 to TRBJ1-1; D possibly corresponds to TRBD1 (5 bases). V was pared by 8 bases and J by 5 bases, with 9 bases between. This CDR3 has 11 residues. Germline V CDR1 and CDR2: MDHEN, SYDVKM. In nucleotides, the CDR3 is TGTGCCAGCCTCGGGGGGACTGAAGCTTTCTTT. Its translation: CASLGGTEAFF.

J is TRBJ1-1 and V is TRBV5-1; D perhaps matches TRBD1 (6 bases). V lost 4 bases and J lost 0, with 13 bases in between. The CDR3 loop spans 15 amino acids. Germline V gene data show CDR1 as SGHRS and CDR2 as YFSETQ. The CDR3 DNA sequence: TGCGCCAGCAGCGCTCAGGGGCCCCTGAACACTGAAGCTTTCTTT. It translates to CASSAQGPLNTEAFF. The full variable domain, in which reference TRBV5-1 and TRBJ1-1 provide the parts outside the CDR3, is KAGVTQTPRYLIKTRGQQVTLSCSPISGHRSVSWYQQTPGQGLQFLFEYFSETQRNKGNFPGRFSGRQFSNSRSEMNVSTLELGDSALYLCASSAQGPLNTEAFFGQGTRLTVV.

This chain connects TRBV24-1 to TRBJ2-1; TRBD2 aligns across 11 bases. The germline gives CDR1 KGHDR, CDR2 SFDVKD. The CDR3 extends over 19 amino acids. The V gene end was trimmed by 0 bases and the J gene end by 8 bases; junction bases not matched to a gene: 14. The DNA for the CDR3 is TGTGCCACCAGTGATTTGGGGACTAGCGGCCCTCGGTCTAGGGATGAGCAGTTCTTC. Translated, it gives CATSDLGTSGPRSRDEQFF.

V is TRBV28 and J is TRBJ1-1, with a weak D call TRBD1 (5 bases). The germline V and J ends were trimmed by 5 bases and 0 bases, with 13 bases remaining between them. The CDR3 has 15 amino acids. Germline CDR1 is MDHEN and CDR2 is SYDVKM. The CDR3 DNA is TGTGCCAGCAGTCGCCTCAGGGTACTGAACACTGAAGCTTTCTTT. The encoded protein is CASSRLRVLNTEAFF. The variable domain in full, with the rest retrieved from reference TRBV28 and TRBJ1-1, is DVKVTQSSRYLVKRTGEKVFLECVQDMDHENMFWYRQDPGLGLRLIYFSYDVKMKEKGDIPEGYSVSREKKERFSLILESASTNQTSMYLCASSRLRVLNTEAFFGQGTRLTVV.

This clone showed up just once. This chain joins TRBV12-2 and TRBJ1-5. TRBV12-2 is marked as a pseudogene. CDR3 length equals 17 residues. CDR3: CASRSHGGGYSNQPQHF. CDR3 coding DNA: TGTGCAAGTCGCTCCCATGGGGGGGGTTATAGCAATCAGCCCCAGCATTTT.

V is TRBV5-5 and J is TRBJ2-4; D ambiguous. CDR3 length equals 15 residues. In germline, CDR1 is SGHKS, CDR2 YYEKEE (reference sequence). Trimming shortened V by 4 bases and J by 3 bases, and 14 bases separated the two germline ends. The CDR3 here is CASSGLALGKNIQYF. The CDR3, as DNA: TGTGCCAGCAGCGGATTAGCCTTGGGCAAAAACATTCAGTACTTC.